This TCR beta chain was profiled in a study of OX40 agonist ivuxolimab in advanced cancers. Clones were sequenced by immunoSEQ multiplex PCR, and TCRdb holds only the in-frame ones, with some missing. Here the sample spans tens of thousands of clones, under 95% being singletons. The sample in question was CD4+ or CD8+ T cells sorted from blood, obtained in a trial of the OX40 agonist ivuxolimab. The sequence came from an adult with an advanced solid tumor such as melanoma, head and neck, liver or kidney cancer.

CDR3 sequence (DNA): TGTGCCAGCAGTAGTACAGGGGTGAACACTGAAGCTTTCTTT. It is translated as CASSSTGVNTEAFF. The rearrangement joins TRBV9 to TRBJ1-1; 7 positions agree with TRBD1. V was pared by 5 bases and J by 0 bases, with 4 bases of the junction left unmatched. The CDR3 is made up of 14 amino acids. Germline V gene sequence: CDR1 SGDLS, CDR2 YYNGEE.